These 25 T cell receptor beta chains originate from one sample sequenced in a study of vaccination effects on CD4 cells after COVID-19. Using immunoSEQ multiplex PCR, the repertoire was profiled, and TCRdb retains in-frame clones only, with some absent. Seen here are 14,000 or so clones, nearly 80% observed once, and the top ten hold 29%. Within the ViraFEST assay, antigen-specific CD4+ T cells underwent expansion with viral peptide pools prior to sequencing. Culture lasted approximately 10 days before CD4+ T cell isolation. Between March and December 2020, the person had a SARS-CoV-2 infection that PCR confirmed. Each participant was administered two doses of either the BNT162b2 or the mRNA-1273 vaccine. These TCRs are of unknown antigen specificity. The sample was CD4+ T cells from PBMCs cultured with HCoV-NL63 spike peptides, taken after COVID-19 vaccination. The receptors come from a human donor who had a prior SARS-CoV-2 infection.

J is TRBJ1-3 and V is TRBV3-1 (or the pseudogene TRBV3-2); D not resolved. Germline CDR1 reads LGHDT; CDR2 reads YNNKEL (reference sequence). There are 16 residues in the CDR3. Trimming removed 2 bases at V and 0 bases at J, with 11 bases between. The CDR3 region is CASSQLTAHSGNTIYF. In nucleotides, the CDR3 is TGTGCCAGCAGCCAATTAACAGCTCACTCTGGAAACACCATATATTTT.

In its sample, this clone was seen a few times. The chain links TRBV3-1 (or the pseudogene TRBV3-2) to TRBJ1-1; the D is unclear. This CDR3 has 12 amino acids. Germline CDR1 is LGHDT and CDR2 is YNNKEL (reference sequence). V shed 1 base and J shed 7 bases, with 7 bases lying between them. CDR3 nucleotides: TGTGCCAGCAGCCAAGCGGGTAATGAAGCTTTCTTT. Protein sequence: CASSQAGNEAFF.

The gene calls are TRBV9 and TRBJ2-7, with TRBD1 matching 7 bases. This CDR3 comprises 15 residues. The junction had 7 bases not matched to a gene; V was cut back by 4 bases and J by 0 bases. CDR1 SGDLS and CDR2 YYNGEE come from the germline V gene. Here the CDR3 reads CASSPTGASSYEQYF. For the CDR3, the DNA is TGTGCCAGCAGCCCTACAGGGGCCAGCTCCTACGAGCAGTACTTC.

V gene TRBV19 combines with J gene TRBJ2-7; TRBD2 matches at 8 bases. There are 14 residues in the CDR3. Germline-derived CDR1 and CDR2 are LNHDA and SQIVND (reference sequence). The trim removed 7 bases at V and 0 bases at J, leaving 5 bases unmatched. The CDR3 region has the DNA TGTGCCAGTAATCTAGCGGGCCCCTCCTACGAGCAGTACTTC. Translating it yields CASNLAGPSYEQYF.

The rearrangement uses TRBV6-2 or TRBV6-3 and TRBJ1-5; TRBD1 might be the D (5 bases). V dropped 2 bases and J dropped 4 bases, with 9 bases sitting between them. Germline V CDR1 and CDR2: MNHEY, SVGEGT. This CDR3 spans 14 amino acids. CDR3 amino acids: CASSYGDRNQPQHF. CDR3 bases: TGTGCCAGCAGTTACGGTGACAGAAATCAGCCCCAGCATTTT.

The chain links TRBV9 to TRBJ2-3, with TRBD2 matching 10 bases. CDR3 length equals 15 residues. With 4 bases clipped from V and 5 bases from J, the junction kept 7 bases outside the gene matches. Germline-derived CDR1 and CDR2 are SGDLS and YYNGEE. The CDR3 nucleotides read TGTGCCAGCAGCCTCATGGGGACTAGCGAAGATACGCAGTATTTT. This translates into CASSLMGTSEDTQYF.

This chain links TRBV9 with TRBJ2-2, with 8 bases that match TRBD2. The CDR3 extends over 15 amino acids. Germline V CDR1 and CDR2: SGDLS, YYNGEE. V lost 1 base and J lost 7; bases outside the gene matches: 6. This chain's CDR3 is CASSVTGGVGGELFF. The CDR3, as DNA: TGTGCCAGCAGCGTAACGGGAGGGGTCGGCGGGGAGCTGTTTTTT.

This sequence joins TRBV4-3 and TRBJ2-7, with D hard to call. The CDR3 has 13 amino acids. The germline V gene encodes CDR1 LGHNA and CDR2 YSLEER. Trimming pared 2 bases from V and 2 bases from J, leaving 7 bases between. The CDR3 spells CASSQTLTYEQYF. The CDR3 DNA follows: TGCGCCAGCAGCCAAACCTTAACCTACGAGCAGTACTTC.

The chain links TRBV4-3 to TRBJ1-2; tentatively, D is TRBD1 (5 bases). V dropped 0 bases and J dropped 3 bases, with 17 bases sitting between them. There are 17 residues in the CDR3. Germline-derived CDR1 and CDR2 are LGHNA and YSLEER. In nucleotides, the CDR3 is TGCGCCAGCAGCCAAGATTTACTCGGGGGTGGTGACTATGGCTACACCTTC. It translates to CASSQDLLGGGDYGYTF.

The CDR3 DNA sequence: TGTGCCAGCCGGGGAGACAACTATGGCTACACCTTC. It yields the protein CASRGDNYGYTF. The chain couples TRBV2 to TRBJ1-2; D unresolved. The CDR3 runs to 12 residues. Trimming took 8 bases from V and 2 from J, leaving 9 bases between them. Germline-derived CDR1 and CDR2 are SNHLY and FYNNEI.

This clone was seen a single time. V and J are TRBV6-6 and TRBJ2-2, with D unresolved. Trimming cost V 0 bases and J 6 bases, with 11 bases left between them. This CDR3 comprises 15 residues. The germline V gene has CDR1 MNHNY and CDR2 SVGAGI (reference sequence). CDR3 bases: TGTGCCAGCAGTTACTCGATATTTGGGTCCGGGGAGCTGTTTTTT. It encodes CASSYSIFGSGELFF.

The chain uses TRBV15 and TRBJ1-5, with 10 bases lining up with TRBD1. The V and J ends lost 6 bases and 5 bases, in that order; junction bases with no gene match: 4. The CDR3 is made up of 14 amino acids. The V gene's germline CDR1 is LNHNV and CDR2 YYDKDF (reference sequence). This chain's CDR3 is CATSRDRGDQPQHF. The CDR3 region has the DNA TGTGCCACCAGTAGGGACAGGGGCGATCAGCCCCAGCATTTT.

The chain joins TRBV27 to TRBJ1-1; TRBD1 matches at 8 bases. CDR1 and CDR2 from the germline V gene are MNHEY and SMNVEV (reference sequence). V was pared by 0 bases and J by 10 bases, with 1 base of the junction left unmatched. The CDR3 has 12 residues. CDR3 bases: TGTGCCAGCAGTTTATCGACAGGGGCAGCTTTCTTT. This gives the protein CASSLSTGAAFF.

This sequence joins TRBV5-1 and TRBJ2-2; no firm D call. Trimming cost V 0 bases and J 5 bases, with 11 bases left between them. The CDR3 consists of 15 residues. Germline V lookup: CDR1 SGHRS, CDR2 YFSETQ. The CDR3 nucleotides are TGCGCCAGCAGCTTGGCTGGGCGTAGGACCGGGGAGCTGTTTTTT. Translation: CASSLAGRRTGELFF.

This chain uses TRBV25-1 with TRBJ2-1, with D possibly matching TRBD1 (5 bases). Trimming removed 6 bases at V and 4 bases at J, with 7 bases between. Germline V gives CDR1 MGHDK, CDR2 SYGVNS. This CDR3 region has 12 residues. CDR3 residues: CASSRQYNEQFF. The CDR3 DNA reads TGTGCCAGCAGCAGACAGTACAATGAGCAGTTCTTC.

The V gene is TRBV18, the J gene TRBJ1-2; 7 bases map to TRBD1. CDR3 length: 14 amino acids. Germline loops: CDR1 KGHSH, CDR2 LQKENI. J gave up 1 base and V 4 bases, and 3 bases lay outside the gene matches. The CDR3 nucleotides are TGTGCCAGCTCACAGGGACAGTTTAACTATGGCTACACCTTC. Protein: CASSQGQFNYGYTF.

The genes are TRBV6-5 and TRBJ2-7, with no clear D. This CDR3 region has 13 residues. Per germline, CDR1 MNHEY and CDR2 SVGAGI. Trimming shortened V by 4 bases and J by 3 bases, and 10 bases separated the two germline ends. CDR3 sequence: CASSSPAVYEQYF. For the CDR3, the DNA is TGTGCCAGCAGTTCTCCCGCCGTCTACGAGCAGTACTTC.

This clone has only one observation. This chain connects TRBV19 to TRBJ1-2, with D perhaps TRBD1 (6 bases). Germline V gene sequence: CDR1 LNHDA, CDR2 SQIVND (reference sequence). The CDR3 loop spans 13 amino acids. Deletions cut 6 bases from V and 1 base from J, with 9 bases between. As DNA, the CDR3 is TGTGCCAGTAGCGGACAGATTAACTATGGCTACACCTTC. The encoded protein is CASSGQINYGYTF.

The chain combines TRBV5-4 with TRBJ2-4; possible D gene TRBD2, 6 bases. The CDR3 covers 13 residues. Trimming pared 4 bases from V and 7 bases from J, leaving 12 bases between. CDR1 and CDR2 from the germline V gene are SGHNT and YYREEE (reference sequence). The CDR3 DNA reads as TGTGCCAGCAGCATAACCACTAGCAACATTCAGTACTTC. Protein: CASSITTSNIQYF.

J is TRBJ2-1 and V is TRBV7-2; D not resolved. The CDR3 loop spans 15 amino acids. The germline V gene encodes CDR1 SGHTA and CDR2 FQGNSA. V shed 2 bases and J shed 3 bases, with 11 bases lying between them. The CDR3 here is CASSLNPGLYNEQFF. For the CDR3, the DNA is TGTGCCAGCAGCTTAAACCCCGGGCTCTACAATGAGCAGTTCTTC.

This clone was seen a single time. The CDR3 region is CASSRPRDREGWETQYF. CDR3 nucleotides: TGTGCCAGCAGCCGGCCGCGGGACAGGGAGGGTTGGGAGACCCAGTACTTC. The chain carries TRBV5-6 and TRBJ2-5; 9 bases are shared with TRBD1. The CDR3 spans 17 residues. Germline CDR1 reads SGHDT; CDR2 reads YYEEEE. Trimming took 4 bases from V and 5 from J; bases not matched to a gene: 15.

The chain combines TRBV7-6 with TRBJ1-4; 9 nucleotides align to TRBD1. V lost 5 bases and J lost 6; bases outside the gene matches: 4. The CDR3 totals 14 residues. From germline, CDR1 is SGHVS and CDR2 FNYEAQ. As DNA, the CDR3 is TGTGCCAGCAGCCGACAGGGGGTGGATGAAAAACTGTTTTTT. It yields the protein CASSRQGVDEKLFF.

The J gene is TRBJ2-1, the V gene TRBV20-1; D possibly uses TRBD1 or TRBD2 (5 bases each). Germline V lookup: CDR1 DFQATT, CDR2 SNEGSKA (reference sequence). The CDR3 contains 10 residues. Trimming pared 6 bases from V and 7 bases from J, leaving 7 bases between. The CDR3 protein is CSAEGNEQFF. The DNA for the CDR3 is TGCAGTGCCGAGGGGAATGAGCAGTTCTTC.

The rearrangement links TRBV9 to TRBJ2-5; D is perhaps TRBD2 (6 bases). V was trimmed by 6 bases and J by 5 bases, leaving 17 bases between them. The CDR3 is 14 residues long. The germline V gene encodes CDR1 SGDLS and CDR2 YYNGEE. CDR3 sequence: CASTPTSWGETQYF. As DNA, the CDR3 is TGTGCCAGCACCCCGACTAGTTGGGGTGAGACCCAGTACTTC.

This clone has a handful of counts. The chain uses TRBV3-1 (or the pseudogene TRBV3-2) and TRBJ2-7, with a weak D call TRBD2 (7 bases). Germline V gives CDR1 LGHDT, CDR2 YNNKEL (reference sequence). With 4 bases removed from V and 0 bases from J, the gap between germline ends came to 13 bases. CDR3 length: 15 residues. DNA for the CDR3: TGTGCCAGCAGCCGGAGGGGGGGTAGCTCCTACGAGCAGTACTTC. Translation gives CASSRRGGSSYEQYF.